The 18 T cell receptor beta chains given below trace back to one sample, sequenced in a study of cytomegalovirus exposure and HLA in healthy donors (dated by TCRdb to the late 2010s). Library construction relied on the immunoSEQ multiplex PCR assay. For the multiplex PCR, a mixture combining 60 forward primers for TCR Vbeta segments and 13 reverse primers for TCR Jbeta segments was used. In TCRdb, the immuneACCESS table is reduced to in-frame sequences with V and J assigned. These tables do not hold every clone; where another copy was compared, an unresolved V gene accounts for under half, and the others remain unexplained. The sample records around 100,000 clones, around 80% of which are singletons. The ten largest clones capture around 3.1% of the sample. Input material: PBMCs. The receptor set was obtained from a woman between 40 and 55 years old in good health and CMV-seronegative.

The V and J genes are TRBV5-1 and TRBJ2-3, with 9 bases aligning to TRBD1. CDR1 and CDR2 from the germline V gene are SGHRS and YFSETQ. The CDR3 runs 18 residues. J was trimmed by 2 bases and V by 2 bases; bases with no gene match: 12. The CDR3 region is CASSFTPLGTGTTDTQYF. The CDR3 DNA is TGCGCCAGCAGCTTCACCCCCCTCGGGACAGGGACCACAGATACGCAGTATTTT. The full variable domain, in which reference TRBV5-1 and TRBJ2-3 provide the parts outside the CDR3, is KAGVTQTPRYLIKTRGQQVTLSCSPISGHRSVSWYQQTPGQGLQFLFEYFSETQRNKGNFPGRFSGRQFSNSRSEMNVSTLELGDSALYLCASSFTPLGTGTTDTQYFGPGTRLTVL.

V gene TRBV4-1 combines with J gene TRBJ1-1; unclear D gene. The CDR3 has 15 amino acids. V was clipped by 2 bases and J by 4 bases, with 14 bases between them. CDR1 and CDR2 (germline): MGHRA, YSYEKL. The CDR3 DNA is TGCGCCAGCAGCCAAAGATTCCCCGGCGGCACTGAAGCTTTCTTT. This sequence encodes CASSQRFPGGTEAFF.

The chain uses TRBV5-4 and TRBJ2-2; 7 bases are a match to TRBD1. The ends lost 4 bases at V and 6 bases at J; junction bases unmatched: 9. This CDR3 is 15 amino acids long. CDR1 is SGHNT, CDR2 YYREEE, per germline (reference sequence). CDR3 amino acids: CASSRDRMTPGELFF. As DNA, the CDR3 is TGTGCCAGCAGCCGGGACAGAATGACTCCCGGGGAGCTGTTTTTT.

The CDR3 bases are TGTGCCAGCGCCAGGGTGAACACTGAAGCTTTCTTT. As protein: CASARVNTEAFF. The V and J genes are TRBV19 and TRBJ1-1; D is perhaps TRBD1 (5 bases). Deletions cut 9 bases from V and 0 bases from J, with 8 bases between. The CDR3 contains 12 residues. Germline V gives CDR1 LNHDA, CDR2 SQIVND (reference sequence).

The gene calls are TRBV9 and TRBJ2-5, with 8 bases matching TRBD1. CDR3 length equals 16 residues. Trimming took 2 bases from V and 1 from J; bases not matched to a gene: 7. CDR1 and CDR2 from the germline V gene are SGDLS and YYNGEE. The CDR3 sequence: CASSVGTGLIQETQYF. Written as DNA, the CDR3 is TGTGCCAGCAGCGTTGGGACAGGACTTATCCAAGAGACCCAGTACTTC.

The chain has TRBV6-5 and TRBJ2-1; TRBD1 is a possible D gene (7 bases). Deletions cut 6 bases from V and 10 bases from J, with 16 bases between. Germline-derived CDR1 and CDR2 are MNHEY and SVGAGI. This CDR3 is 13 amino acids long. The DNA for the CDR3 is TGTGCCAGCAGCCCAGGGGGGAACAGGGAGCAGTTCTTC. It yields the protein CASSPGGNREQFF.

The J gene is TRBJ2-3, the V gene TRBV19; 8 nucleotides line up with TRBD2. With 5 bases clipped from V and 6 bases from J, the junction kept 13 bases outside the gene matches. From germline, CDR1 is LNHDA and CDR2 SQIVND (reference sequence). This CDR3 comprises 16 residues. In DNA, the CDR3 is TGTGCCAGTAGTCCCCGCCCCCGGGAGGGCCGTGATACGCAGTATTTT. Translated, it gives CASSPRPREGRDTQYF.

This clone was recorded only once. The V gene is TRBV18, the J gene TRBJ1-5; D not resolved. Germline V gives CDR1 KGHSH, CDR2 LQKENI. Trimming took off 1 base at V and 7 bases at J, with 11 bases between the two ends. CDR3 length equals 14 residues. The CDR3 sequence: CASSPLSGFQPQHF. The CDR3 DNA reads TGTGCCAGCTCACCACTTTCGGGATTCCAGCCCCAGCATTTT.

The chain combines TRBV30 with TRBJ1-2; D may be TRBD1 (5 bases). Germline lookup yields CDR1 GTSNPN and CDR2 SVGIG (reference sequence). V was shortened by 2 bases and J by 4 bases, with 14 bases between the two germline ends. The CDR3 totals 14 residues. The CDR3 bases are TGTGCCTGGAGTTTACAGGAGTTTTCCTATGGCTACACCTTC. This gives the protein CAWSLQEFSYGYTF.

This CDR3 reads CAISGSSTEAFF. The CDR3 coding sequence is TGTGCCATCAGTGGCTCTAGCACTGAAGCTTTCTTT. This sequence joins TRBV10-3 and TRBJ1-1; D remains unclear. The V end lost 4 bases, the J end lost 4 bases, and 7 bases lay between the germline ends. This CDR3 region has 12 residues. In germline, CDR1 is ENHRY, CDR2 SYGVKD.

The chain has TRBV25-1 and TRBJ2-5, with TRBD1 matching 8 bases. The CDR3 runs 16 residues. Germline V lookup: CDR1 MGHDK, CDR2 SYGVNS. The V segment lost 3 bases and the J segment 4 bases; nucleotides outside the gene matches: 10. The CDR3 spells CASSDIGQGSRETQYF. CDR3 sequence (DNA): TGTGCCAGCAGTGACATAGGACAGGGATCCCGAGAGACCCAGTACTTC.

This chain links TRBV7-2 with TRBJ1-3, with D unresolved. Between the trimmed V and J ends, which lost 1 base and 2 bases, there was a span of 9 bases. Germline-derived CDR1 and CDR2 are SGHTA and FQGNSA. CDR3 length: 15 residues. CDR3 DNA: TGTGCCAGCAGCTTAGGGCCCAGAACTGGAAACACCATATATTTT. Its protein is CASSLGPRTGNTIYF.

The V and J genes are TRBV28 and TRBJ2-5, with unresolved D. The CDR3 length is 12 residues. The V and J ends lost 6 bases and 5 bases respectively, with 10 bases between them. Per germline, CDR1 MDHEN and CDR2 SYDVKM. CDR3: CASSSDTETQYF. CDR3 sequence (DNA): TGTGCCAGCAGCTCCGACACGGAGACCCAGTACTTC.

The J gene is TRBJ2-4, the V gene TRBV5-4; the match to TRBD1 covers 12 bases. This CDR3 is built from 17 residues. The V gene's germline CDR1 is SGHNT and CDR2 YYREEE (reference sequence). V shed 1 base and J 2 bases; nucleotides not matched to a gene: 4. CDR3 DNA sequence: TGTGCCAGCAGCTTGACGGGGACAGGGGGCCCCAAAAACATTCAGTACTTC. Encoded protein: CASSLTGTGGPKNIQYF.

The chain joins TRBV18 to TRBJ1-4, with 8 bases identical to TRBD1. CDR3 length equals 14 residues. V lost 4 bases and J lost 5; bases outside the gene matches: 3. In germline, CDR1 is KGHSH, CDR2 LQKENI. CDR3 in amino acids: CASSRTGNNEKLFF. DNA for the CDR3: TGTGCCAGCTCACGGACAGGGAACAATGAAAAACTGTTTTTT. Looking up the rest from reference TRBV18 and TRBJ1-4 gives the full variable domain: NAGVMQNPRHLVRRRGQEARLRCSPMKGHSHVYWYRQLPEEGLKFMVYLQKENIIDESGMPKERFSAEFPKEGPSILRIQQVVRGDSAAYFCASSRTGNNEKLFFGSGTQLSVL.

This chain uses TRBV30 with TRBJ1-2; 7 bases fit TRBD1. V was clipped by 0 bases and J by 3 bases; unmatched bases: 10. The CDR3 runs to 16 residues. Germline V gene sequence: CDR1 GTSNPN, CDR2 SVGIG (reference sequence). Here the CDR3 DNA reads TGTGCCTGGAGTGTTGCCCCCTCGACAGGGCACTATGGCTACACCTTC. Translating gives CAWSVAPSTGHYGYTF.

V usage is TRBV7-2 and J usage is TRBJ2-3; 12 bases align to TRBD2. V lost 4 bases and J lost 5; bases outside the gene matches: 7. The CDR3 totals 16 residues. Germline V CDR1 and CDR2: SGHTA, FQGNSA. This CDR3 is CASSSRLAGVVDTQYF. Here the CDR3 DNA reads TGTGCCAGCAGCTCCCGACTAGCGGGGGTGGTAGATACGCAGTATTTT.

As regards this clone: A junction end diverges from the germline sequence, so it may reflect a read error. The rearrangement joins TRBV7-6 to TRBJ2-5; 7 nucleotides match TRBD2. Germline-derived CDR1 and CDR2 are SGHVS and FNYEAQ. The length of the CDR3 is 14 residues. The CDR3 DNA reads TGTGCCAGCAGTTTAGCGGGTGGAGCAGAGACCCAGTACTTC. It specifies CASSLAGGAETQYF.